This TCR beta chain is drawn from a study of blood T cells in healthy people across ages. For the second PCR, which ran for roughly 7 to 11 cycles, a sample-barcoded 5' primer and a J-beta primer mix were used. In TCRdb, the 5' RACE reads were re-called with MiXCR into one record per CDR3 protein. Among about 580,000 distinct CDR3 sequences listed, less than 60% were seen once. General observations from the study: A strong correlation was seen between TCR beta diversity and naive T cell percentage. Diversity figures based on one million T cells were deemed too low. CMV status of donors was unknown, possibly confounding expanded clonotype changes. The long-lived group displayed more naive CD4+ cells, plus higher diversity, than the aged donors did.

This clonotype has a handful of counts. Its antigen remains unknown. From germline, CDR1 is SQVTM and CDR2 ANQGSEA. This CDR3 comprises 15 residues. V was pared by 7 bases and J by 8 bases, with 16 bases of the junction left unmatched. The sequence came from an elderly man in good health. The sequencing input was blood. The rearrangement joins TRBV29-1 to TRBJ2-1; TRBD2 matches 8 bases. The CDR3 sequence: CSAISGSSLIHEQFF. The CDR3 DNA reads TGCAGCGCAATAAGCGGGAGTTCGCTTATTCATGAGCAGTTCTTC.